Listed below are T cell receptor beta chains from one sample, sequenced in a study of cytomegalovirus exposure and HLA in healthy donors. TCRdb's copy holds only in-frame clones and misses some; the assay was immunoSEQ multiplex PCR. Recorded for this sample: tens of thousands of clones. The source material was PBMCs. The receptors here all came from a woman aged 25-40 years in good health and CMV-seronegative. Both conserved end residues are part of each CDR3. The D gene is left open where the match is weak.

v_call	j_call	d_call	cdr3_aa	cdr3_nt
TRBV18	TRBJ1-2	TRBD1	CASSPTGQGASNYGYTF	TGTGCCAGCTCACCTACGGGACAGGGGGCATCGAACTATGGCTACACCTTC
TRBV7-2	TRBJ1-1	.	CASSLALTEAFF	TGTGCCAGCAGCTTAGCCCTCACTGAAGCTTTCTTT
TRBV28	TRBJ1-2	TRBD1	CASSWGQATNYGYTF	TGTGCCAGCAGTTGGGGACAGGCAACCAACTATGGCTACACCTTC
TRBV5-1	TRBJ1-1	TRBD1	CASSPSDRASREAFF	TGCGCCAGCAGCCCTTCAGACAGGGCAAGTAGGGAAGCTTTCTTT
TRBV29-1	TRBJ2-5	TRBD2	CSVESGLAGEEQESQYF	TGCAGCGTGGAAAGCGGACTAGCGGGAGAAGAACAAGAGTCCCAGTACTTC
TRBV7-8	TRBJ1-2	.	CASSLRGDWTNYGYTF	TGTGCCAGCAGCCTCCGGGGGGACTGGACTAACTATGGCTACACCTTC
TRBV30	TRBJ2-5	.	CAWTEDPGKTQYF	TGTGCCTGGACAGAGGACCCCGGGAAGACCCAGTACTTC
TRBV13	TRBJ2-7	.	CATLRREVPYEQYF	TGTGCCACCCTCCGGAGGGAGGTGCCCTACGAGCAGTACTTC
TRBV7-6	TRBJ1-5	.	CASSSYFNQPQHF	TGTGCCAGCAGCTCCTACTTCAATCAGCCCCAGCATTTT
TRBV4-2	TRBJ2-2	TRBD1	CASSQEDRTSGELFF	TGTGCCAGCAGCCAAGAGGACAGGACGTCCGGGGAGCTGTTTTTT
TRBV2	TRBJ2-2	TRBD2	CASRLAGNTGELFF	TGTGCCAGCAGACTAGCGGGAAACACCGGGGAGCTGTTTTTT
TRBV6-5	TRBJ1-2	.	CASSYSRVNYGYTF	TGTGCCAGCAGTTACTCCAGGGTGAACTATGGCTACACCTTC
TRBV4-1	TRBJ2-5	.	CASSQEGSGYQETQYF	TGCGCCAGCAGCCAAGAAGGGTCAGGGTACCAAGAGACCCAGTACTTC
TRBV30	TRBJ1-2	TRBD1	CAWSPGTVYGYTF	TGTGCCTGGAGTCCAGGGACAGTGTATGGCTACACCTTC
TRBV7-2	TRBJ1-5	.	CASSLSAQSNQPQHF	TGTGCCAGCAGCTTAAGCGCGCAAAGCAATCAGCCCCAGCATTTT
TRBV27	TRBJ1-1	.	CASSREDNTEAFF	TGTGCCAGCAGTCGGGAGGACAACACTGAAGCTTTCTTT
TRBV9	TRBJ1-2	.	CASSDPYHPGYTF	TGTGCCAGCAGCGATCCCTACCATCCCGGCTACACCTTC
TRBV4-1	TRBJ2-1	TRBD1	CASSPPTGTVSYNEQFF	TGCGCCAGCAGCCCCCCGACCGGGACAGTCTCCTACAATGAGCAGTTCTTC
TRBV7-9	TRBJ1-2	.	CASSTRTGNRGYTF	TGTGCCAGCAGCACCCGGACTGGCAATCGGGGCTACACCTTC
TRBV9	TRBJ1-1	TRBD1	CASSIQAFPGQGGTEAFF	TGTGCCAGCAGTATTCAAGCCTTCCCGGGACAGGGGGGCACTGAAGCTTTCTTT
TRBV4-2	TRBJ2-1	TRBD2	CASSLRLAAPEDEQFF	TGTGCCAGCAGCCTTCGACTAGCGGCTCCGGAGGATGAGCAGTTCTTC
TRBV19	TRBJ1-4	TRBD1	CASSIVRTGGNEKLFF	TGTGCCAGTAGTATAGTTAGGACAGGGGGGAATGAAAAACTGTTTTTT
TRBV6-4	TRBJ2-5	TRBD2	CASSGTGTSGRETQYF	TGTGCCAGCAGTGGCACGGGGACTAGCGGAAGGGAGACCCAGTACTTC
TRBV4-1	TRBJ2-1	TRBD2	CASSPQTSGRQFNEQFF	TGCGCCAGCAGCCCCCAGACCAGCGGGAGGCAGTTCAATGAGCAGTTCTTC
TRBV6-1	TRBJ2-7	.	CASAKRSLGEQYF	TGTGCCAGTGCCAAGAGGAGCCTTGGGGAGCAGTACTTC
TRBV29-1	TRBJ2-3	.	CSVGGRSTDTQYF	TGCAGCGTAGGAGGGAGGAGCACAGATACGCAGTATTTT
TRBV30	TRBJ1-2	TRBD1	CAWSSGTGVYGYTF	TGTGCCTGGAGCTCCGGGACAGGCGTCTATGGCTACACCTTC
TRBV6-1	TRBJ1-1	.	CASSEWNRVGTEAFF	TGTGCCAGCAGTGAATGGAACAGGGTAGGCACTGAAGCTTTCTTT
TRBV25-1	TRBJ2-7	.	CASSEASGTAYEQYF	TGTGCCAGCAGTGAAGCTTCAGGAACGGCTTACGAGCAGTACTTC
TRBV6-5	TRBJ2-2	.	CASSYPTGRWTGELFF	TGTGCCAGCAGTTACCCGACAGGGAGGTGGACCGGGGAGCTGTTTTTT
TRBV4-1	TRBJ2-1	TRBD1	CASSPRTGNEQFF	TGCGCCAGCAGCCCCCGGACAGGGAATGAGCAGTTCTTC
TRBV6-5	TRBJ2-7	.	CASSSRTVGEQYF	TGTGCCAGCAGTTCGCGGACAGTGGGCGAGCAGTACTTC
TRBV6-5	TRBJ2-7	.	CASSYSWRGISYEQYF	TGTGCCAGCAGTTACTCTTGGCGGGGAATATCCTACGAGCAGTACTTC
TRBV7-8	TRBJ1-4	TRBD1	CASSSDRGNEKLFF	TGTGCCAGCAGCTCGGACAGGGGTAATGAAAAACTGTTTTTT
TRBV18	TRBJ1-2	.	CASSPDSNRANYGYTF	TGTGCCAGCTCACCAGACAGCAACCGAGCTAACTATGGCTACACCTTC
TRBV27	TRBJ1-2	.	CASSFSGTMGGYTF	TGTGCCAGCAGTTTCTCCGGGACAATGGGTGGCTACACCTTC
TRBV14	TRBJ1-2	.	CASSQGGSGYTF	TGTGCCAGCAGCCAAGGAGGGAGCGGCTACACCTTC